These 30 T cell receptor beta chains came from one sample sequenced in a study of spatial heterogeneity in lung cancer. Regarding time point: blood at routine non-recurrence follow-up after resection. TCRdb itself ran the 5' RACE reads through MiXCR, one entry per CDR3 protein. The sample records 8,000 to 10,000 distinct CDR3 sequences, 20% to 25% being singletons. The source material was PBMCs, sampled at follow-up. These receptor sequences come from a female donor with early-stage non-small cell lung cancer.

This clonotype was detected a few times. The chain uses TRBV6-1 and TRBJ1-3; the D is unclear. The ends were cut back, 4 bases at V and 0 bases at J, with 10 bases in the middle. Germline CDR1 reads MNHNS; CDR2 reads SASEGT. The CDR3 covers 15 residues. The CDR3 sequence: CASSGEISSGNTIYF. CDR3 sequence (DNA): TGTGCCAGCAGTGGAGAGATAAGCTCTGGAAACACCATATATTTT.

This clonotype came up a few times. The gene calls are TRBV7-6 and TRBJ2-3; maybe TRBD2 (6 bases). The CDR3 has 16 residues. Germline-derived CDR1 and CDR2 are SGHVS and FNYEAQ. V was cut by 2 bases and J by 3 bases, with 15 bases left in between. CDR3 amino acids: CASSLSPSAKTDTQYF. CDR3 coding DNA: TGTGCCAGCAGCTTATCCCCTAGCGCTAAGACAGATACGCAGTATTTT.

The rearrangement uses TRBV2 and TRBJ2-1, with D possibly matching TRBD2 (5 bases). The CDR3 has 15 amino acids. Germline CDR1 reads SNHLY; CDR2 reads FYNNEI. With 4 bases removed from V and 0 bases from J, the gap between germline ends came to 10 bases. CDR3 protein: CASSGERSSYNEQFF. The CDR3 coding sequence is TGTGCCAGCAGTGGCGAGCGGAGCTCCTACAATGAGCAGTTCTTC.

This clonotype is medium-sized by share. The chain combines TRBV7-2 with TRBJ2-1, with unresolved D. Trimming took 8 bases from V and 0 from J, leaving 14 bases between them. CDR3 length: 15 amino acids. CDR1 and CDR2 (germline): SGHTA, FQGNSA. The CDR3 here is CASLYRTGSYNEQFF. CDR3 in DNA: TGTGCCAGCCTTTATCGGACGGGCTCCTACAATGAGCAGTTCTTC.

V gene TRBV6-5 combines with J gene TRBJ2-4; possibly TRBD1 for D (5 bases). The CDR3 contains 15 residues. CDR1 MNHEY and CDR2 SVGAGI come from the germline V gene. V was trimmed by 6 bases and J by 0 bases, leaving 12 bases between them. The CDR3 region is CASSPGALAKNIQYF. CDR3 DNA: TGTGCCAGCAGCCCTGGGGCCCTAGCCAAAAACATTCAGTACTTC.

There are a few counts of this clonotype. V is TRBV7-9 and J is TRBJ1-1; weak D call: TRBD1 (5 bases). The CDR3 runs 14 residues. Trimming took 5 bases from V and 0 from J, leaving 10 bases between them. From germline, CDR1 is SEHNR and CDR2 FQNEAQ (reference sequence). The CDR3 loop reads CASSPGTVNTEAFF. CDR3 coding DNA: TGTGCCAGCAGCCCCGGGACGGTGAACACTGAAGCTTTCTTT.

The sample holds a few counts of this clonotype. The rearrangement links TRBV5-1 to TRBJ2-2; perhaps D is TRBD1 or TRBD2 (5 bases each). Between the trimmed V and J ends, which lost 5 bases and 1 base, there was a span of 12 bases. The CDR3 has 15 residues. Germline V lookup: CDR1 SGHRS, CDR2 YFSETQ. CDR3 nucleotide sequence: TGCGCCAGCAGTCCCGGGACGGTGAACACCGGGGAGCTGTTTTTT. Protein sequence: CASSPGTVNTGELFF.

As concerns this clonotype: A read error is possible here, since a much larger clone lies one base away. V usage is TRBV7-2 and J usage is TRBJ2-7; D is unclear. Trimming stripped 5 bases from V and 4 bases from J, with 12 bases between. Germline CDR1 and CDR2: SGHTA and FQGNSA. This CDR3 is 13 amino acids long. The CDR3 sequence is CASSAGPQYEQYF. DNA of the CDR3: TGTGCCAGCAGCGCCGGGCCCCAATACGAGCAGTACTTC.

J is TRBJ2-2 and V is TRBV7-8; 7 nucleotides match TRBD2. The V gene's germline CDR1 is SGHVS and CDR2 FQNEAQ. J was trimmed by 9 bases and V by 3 bases; bases with no gene match: 7. The CDR3 is 14 residues long. The CDR3 here is CASSLREGRRELFF. DNA for the CDR3: TGTGCCAGCAGCTTGAGGGAGGGCCGCCGGGAGCTGTTTTTT.

There are a few counts of this clonotype. The gene calls are TRBV3-1 and TRBJ2-7; D not resolved. Germline CDR1 is LGHDT and CDR2 is YNNKEL (reference sequence). The V end was cut by 0 bases, the J end by 4 bases, with 7 bases between. The CDR3 spans 13 residues. The CDR3 nucleotides read TGTGCCAGCAGCCAAGAGTGGACGTACGAGCAGTACTTC. It specifies CASSQEWTYEQYF.

This clonotype is classed as medium-sized. V is TRBV19 and J is TRBJ2-7; 8 bases fit TRBD1. The germline V gene has CDR1 LNHDA and CDR2 SQIVND (reference sequence). CDR3 length: 16 amino acids. The V and J ends lost 5 bases and 1 base, in that order; junction bases with no gene match: 10. CDR3 nucleotide sequence: TGTGCCAGTAGTCCTCGCGCCGGACAGGGTTCCTACGAGCAGTACTTC. Encoded protein: CASSPRAGQGSYEQYF.

V is TRBV29-1 and J is TRBJ2-4, with D possibly TRBD1 on 5 matching bases. Trimming left V 2 bases short and J 0 bases short, with 11 bases between. The CDR3 runs to 15 residues. CDR1 SQVTM and CDR2 ANQGSEA come from the germline V gene. CDR3 DNA sequence: TGCAGCGTTGAATCTAGGGGATTAGCCAAAAACATTCAGTACTTC. Translation: CSVESRGLAKNIQYF. Full variable domain (missing parts from reference TRBV29-1 and TRBJ2-4): SAVISQKPSRDICQRGTSLTIQCQVDSQVTMMFWYRQQPGQSLTLIATANQGSEATYESGFVIDKFPISRPNLTFSTLTVSNMSPEDSSIYLCSVESRGLAKNIQYFGAGTRLSVL.

The V gene is TRBV13, the J gene TRBJ1-3; D is possibly TRBD1 (6 bases). Germline assignment: CDR1 PRHDT and CDR2 FYEKMQ (reference sequence). This CDR3 is 12 amino acids long. The V end was cut by 9 bases, the J end by 1 base, with 7 bases between. The CDR3 here is CASGTSGNTIYF. The CDR3 DNA follows: TGTGCCAGTGGGACATCTGGAAACACCATATATTTT.

In this sample, this clonotype is medium-sized. The chain employs TRBV20-1 and TRBJ2-1, with TRBD2 identical over 7 bases. The CDR3 is 15 residues long. The ends lost 6 bases at V and 7 bases at J; junction bases unmatched: 15. CDR1 is DFQATT and CDR2 is SNEGSKA in the germline V gene (reference sequence). The CDR3 here is CSAPDGGSRRNEQFF. The CDR3 nucleotides are TGCAGTGCCCCCGACGGCGGGAGTAGGAGAAATGAGCAGTTCTTC.

This clonotype was counted a few times. The chain couples TRBV7-9 to TRBJ2-3; tentative D call: TRBD1 (6 bases). The CDR3 spans 15 residues. V was cut by 2 bases and J by 1 base, with 10 bases left in between. The V gene's germline CDR1 is SEHNR and CDR2 FQNEAQ (reference sequence). Here the CDR3 reads CASSLPGHRTDTQYF. The CDR3 nucleotides read TGTGCCAGCAGCTTACCGGGACACCGCACAGATACGCAGTATTTT.

This clonotype was counted only a few times. The chain links TRBV28 to TRBJ2-1, with TRBD2 matching over 7 bases. The V gene's germline CDR1 is MDHEN and CDR2 SYDVKM. The CDR3 sequence is 15 residues long. With 5 bases clipped from V and 13 bases from J, the junction kept 17 bases outside the gene matches. CDR3 coding DNA: TGTGCCAGCAGTACCGGGGGAAGGGTTGAGCGGGAACAGTTCTTC. Protein: CASSTGGRVEREQFF.

Details on this clonotype: One end of the junction varies from germline; a read error may be responsible. The chain employs TRBV6-2 or TRBV6-3 and TRBJ1-5, with D uncertain. Germline V gives CDR1 MNHEY, CDR2 SVGEGT. This CDR3 comprises 14 residues. The CDR3 DNA reads TGTGCCAGCAGTAACTCAATCAACGCACAGCCCCAGCATTTT. It translates to CASSNSINAQPQHF.

A few counts support this clonotype. The rearrangement joins TRBV6-6 to TRBJ2-4; tentatively, D is TRBD1 (6 bases). This CDR3 comprises 17 residues. Trimming cost V 0 bases and J 1 base, with 13 bases left between them. Germline lookup yields CDR1 MNHNY and CDR2 SVGAGI (reference sequence). CDR3 in DNA: TGTGCCAGCAGTTACTCGAGTTACCAGGGGGCCAAAAACATTCAGTACTTC. It yields the protein CASSYSSYQGAKNIQYF.

This rearrangement joins TRBV19 to TRBJ2-7, with TRBD2 matching over 14 bases. The CDR3 spans 15 residues. Trimming took 7 bases from V and 3 from J; bases not matched to a gene: 5. Germline V gene data show CDR1 as LNHDA and CDR2 as SQIVND (reference sequence). Here the CDR3 reads CASKGLAGDYYEQYF. The DNA of the CDR3 is TGTGCCAGTAAGGGACTAGCGGGAGACTACTACGAGCAGTACTTC.

This clonotype came up a few times. The rearrangement links TRBV11-2 to TRBJ2-1, with TRBD2 matching over 7 bases. The CDR3 totals 16 residues. V shed 2 bases, J shed 2 bases, and the junction held 6 bases outside the gene matches. CDR1 and CDR2 (germline): SGHAT, FQNNGV. The CDR3 DNA is TGTGCCAGCAGCTTACGGACTAGGGACCCCTACAATGAGCAGTTCTTC. Translating gives CASSLRTRDPYNEQFF.

CDR3 coding DNA: TGTGCCATTTATAACAGGGAGGACTACGAGCAGTACTTC. Translated: CAIYNREDYEQYF. The chain recombines TRBV10-3 with TRBJ2-7; D may match TRBD1 or TRBD2 (6 bases each). CDR1 and CDR2 from the germline V gene are ENHRY and SYGVKD. Trimming shortened V by 9 bases and J by 3 bases, and 15 bases separated the two germline ends. This CDR3 is built from 13 residues.

The chain employs TRBV3-1 and TRBJ1-6, with TRBD1 matching 7 bases. Germline trimming cut 4 bases from V and 8 bases from J; bases unmatched to any gene: 5. The CDR3 loop spans 14 amino acids. Per germline, CDR1 LGHDT and CDR2 YNNKEL (reference sequence). The CDR3 loop is CASSLRQGDSPLHF. DNA for the CDR3: TGTGCCAGCAGCCTCAGACAGGGAGATTCACCCCTCCACTTT.

The chain carries TRBV7-9 and TRBJ2-3, with a tentative D call TRBD2 (6 bases). This CDR3 is built from 18 residues. The V end lost 1 base, the J end lost 0 bases, and 17 bases lay between the germline ends. Germline lookup yields CDR1 SEHNR and CDR2 FQNEAQ (reference sequence). CDR3 protein: CASSLVASSGPSTDTQYF. CDR3 coding DNA: TGTGCCAGCAGCTTAGTGGCTTCGAGCGGGCCTAGCACAGATACGCAGTATTTT.

This clonotype was seen a few times. The rearrangement joins TRBV20-1 to TRBJ2-2, with D possibly being TRBD1 (5 bases). The CDR3 has 16 amino acids. The V gene lost 1 base and the J gene lost 4 bases, with 16 bases spanning the gap. CDR1 is DFQATT and CDR2 is SNEGSKA in the germline V gene (reference sequence). The CDR3 reads CSARAFGQGLTGELFF. CDR3 DNA: TGCAGTGCTAGAGCTTTCGGGCAGGGCCTCACCGGGGAGCTGTTTTTT.

The J gene is TRBJ1-2, the V gene TRBV12-3 or TRBV12-4; 7 bases agree with TRBD1. This CDR3 has 17 amino acids. V gave up 3 bases and J gave up 4 bases; unmatched junction bases: 14. The CDR3 loop is CASSFYYRGGPFYGYTF. CDR3 sequence (DNA): TGTGCCAGCAGTTTCTATTACAGGGGTGGCCCTTTCTATGGCTACACCTTC.

The gene calls are TRBV2 and TRBJ2-1; TRBD2 might be the D (7 bases). CDR1 is SNHLY and CDR2 is FYNNEI in the germline V gene. V was pared by 8 bases and J by 10 bases, with 15 bases between. The CDR3 is 12 amino acids. The CDR3 region is CASDWSGTEQFF. For the CDR3, the DNA is TGTGCCAGCGACTGGAGCGGGACAGAGCAGTTCTTC.

Relative to its sample, this clonotype is medium-sized. The rearrangement uses TRBV19 and TRBJ2-6; D gene ambiguous. The V end lost 8 bases, the J end lost 0 bases, and 8 bases lay between the germline ends. This CDR3 has 14 residues. Germline lookup yields CDR1 LNHDA and CDR2 SQIVND (reference sequence). CDR3 nucleotides: TGTGCCAGTGAAACTACCTCTGGGGCCAACGTCCTGACTTTC. Translated, it gives CASETTSGANVLTF. Looking up the rest from reference TRBV19 and TRBJ2-6 gives the full variable domain: DGGITQSPKYLFRKEGQNVTLSCEQNLNHDAMYWYRQDPGQGLRLIYYSQIVNDFQKGDIAEGYSVSREKKESFPLTVTSAQKNPTAFYLCASETTSGANVLTFGAGSRLTVL.

This clonotype was detected only a few times. The chain combines TRBV5-1 with TRBJ2-2, with D hard to call. The CDR3 contains 13 residues. Germline V gives CDR1 SGHRS, CDR2 YFSETQ. Trimming removed 0 bases from V and 3 bases from J, with 3 bases in between. The CDR3 protein is CASSLGDTGELFF. CDR3 DNA: TGCGCCAGCAGCTTGGGGGACACCGGGGAGCTGTTTTTT. The full variable domain, rest sourced from reference TRBV5-1 and TRBJ2-2, is KAGVTQTPRYLIKTRGQQVTLSCSPISGHRSVSWYQQTPGQGLQFLFEYFSETQRNKGNFPGRFSGRQFSNSRSEMNVSTLELGDSALYLCASSLGDTGELFFGEGSRLTVL.

The chain joins TRBV29-1 to TRBJ1-2; 7 nucleotides align to TRBD1. The CDR3 covers 12 residues. V was clipped by 3 bases and J by 5 bases; unmatched bases: 3. In germline, CDR1 is SQVTM, CDR2 ANQGSEA. The CDR3 coding sequence is TGCAGCGTTGATCGCAGGGGGTATGGCTACACCTTC. Protein: CSVDRRGYGYTF.

This clonotype has a handful of counts. The chain links TRBV7-2 to TRBJ2-3; 13 bases fit TRBD2. V lost 1 base, J lost 0 bases, and 7 bases stayed unmatched. This CDR3 has 19 residues. Germline V gives CDR1 SGHTA, CDR2 FQGNSA. The CDR3 region is CASSLGGLAGLLSTDTQYF. Here the CDR3 DNA reads TGTGCCAGCAGCTTAGGGGGACTAGCGGGGCTACTTAGCACAGATACGCAGTATTTT.